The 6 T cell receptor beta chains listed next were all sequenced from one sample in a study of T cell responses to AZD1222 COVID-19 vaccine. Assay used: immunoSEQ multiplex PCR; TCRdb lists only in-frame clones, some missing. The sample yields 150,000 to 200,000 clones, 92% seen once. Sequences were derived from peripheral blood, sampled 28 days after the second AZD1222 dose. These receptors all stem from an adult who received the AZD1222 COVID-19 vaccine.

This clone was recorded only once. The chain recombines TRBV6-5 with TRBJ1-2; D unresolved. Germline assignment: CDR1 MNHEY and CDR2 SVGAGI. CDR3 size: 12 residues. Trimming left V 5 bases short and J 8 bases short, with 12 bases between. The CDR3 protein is CASSPAGWGYTF. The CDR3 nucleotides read TGTGCCAGCAGTCCTGCCGGGTGGGGCTACACCTTC.

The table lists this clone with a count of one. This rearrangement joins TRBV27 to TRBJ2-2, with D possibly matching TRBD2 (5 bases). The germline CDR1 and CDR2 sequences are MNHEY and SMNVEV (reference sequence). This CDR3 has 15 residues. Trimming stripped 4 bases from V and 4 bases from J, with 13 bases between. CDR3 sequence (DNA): TGTGCCAGCAGTTCCCAGGACCGGGGCACCGGGGAGCTGTTTTTT. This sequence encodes CASSSQDRGTGELFF.

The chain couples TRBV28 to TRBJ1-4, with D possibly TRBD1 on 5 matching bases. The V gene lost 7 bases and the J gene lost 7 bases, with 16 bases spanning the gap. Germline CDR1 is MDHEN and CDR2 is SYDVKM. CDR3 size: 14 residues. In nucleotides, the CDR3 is TGTGCCAGCACCCGGGGAGGGGCGGGTGAAAAACTGTTTTTT. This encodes CASTRGGAGEKLFF.

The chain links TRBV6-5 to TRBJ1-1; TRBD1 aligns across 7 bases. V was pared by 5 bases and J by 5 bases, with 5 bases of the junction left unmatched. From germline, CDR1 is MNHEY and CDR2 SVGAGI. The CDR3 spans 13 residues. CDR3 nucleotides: TGTGCCAGCAGTCTTCAGGGGGTGACTGAAGCTTTCTTT. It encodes CASSLQGVTEAFF.

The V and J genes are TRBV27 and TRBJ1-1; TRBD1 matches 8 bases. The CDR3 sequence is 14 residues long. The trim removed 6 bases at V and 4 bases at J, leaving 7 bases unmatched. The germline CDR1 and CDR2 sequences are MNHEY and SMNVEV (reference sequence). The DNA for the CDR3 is TGTGCCAGCAGCATCCTCGGACAGGGCACTGAAGCTTTCTTT. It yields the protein CASSILGQGTEAFF.

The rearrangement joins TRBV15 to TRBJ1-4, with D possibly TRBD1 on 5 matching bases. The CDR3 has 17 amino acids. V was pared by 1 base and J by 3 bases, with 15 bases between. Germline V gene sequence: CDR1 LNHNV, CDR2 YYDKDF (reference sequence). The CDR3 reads CATSRVGRELPNEKLFF. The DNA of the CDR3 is TGTGCCACCAGCAGAGTCGGCAGGGAGCTGCCTAATGAAAAACTGTTTTTT.